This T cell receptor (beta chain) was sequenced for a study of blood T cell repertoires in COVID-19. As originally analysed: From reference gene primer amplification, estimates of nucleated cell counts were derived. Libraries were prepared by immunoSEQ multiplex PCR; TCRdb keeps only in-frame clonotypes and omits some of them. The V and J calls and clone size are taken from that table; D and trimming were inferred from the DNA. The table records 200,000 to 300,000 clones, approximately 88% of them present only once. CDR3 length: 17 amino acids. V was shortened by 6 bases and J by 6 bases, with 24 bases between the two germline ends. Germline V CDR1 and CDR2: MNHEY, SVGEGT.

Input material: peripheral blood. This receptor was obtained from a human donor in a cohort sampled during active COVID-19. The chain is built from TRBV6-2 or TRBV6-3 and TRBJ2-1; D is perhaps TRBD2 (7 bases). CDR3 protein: CASSSRGRGGWGNEQFF. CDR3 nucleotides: TGTGCCAGCAGCTCCCGTGGGAGGGGGGGATGGGGCAATGAGCAGTTCTTC.